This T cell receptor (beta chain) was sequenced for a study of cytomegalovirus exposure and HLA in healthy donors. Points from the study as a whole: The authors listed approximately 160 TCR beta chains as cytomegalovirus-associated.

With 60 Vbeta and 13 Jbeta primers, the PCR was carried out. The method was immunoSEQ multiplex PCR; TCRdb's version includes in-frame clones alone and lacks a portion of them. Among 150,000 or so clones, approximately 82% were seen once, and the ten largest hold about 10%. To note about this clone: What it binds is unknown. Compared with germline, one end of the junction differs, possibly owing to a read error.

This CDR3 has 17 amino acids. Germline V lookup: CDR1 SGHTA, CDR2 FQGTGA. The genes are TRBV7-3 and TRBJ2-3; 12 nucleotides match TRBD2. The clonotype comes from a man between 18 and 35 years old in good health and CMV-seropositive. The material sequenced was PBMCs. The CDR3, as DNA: TGTTCCAGCAGCCCCTGGGCTAGCGGGAGGGTCACAGATACGCAGTATTTT. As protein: CSSSPWASGRVTDTQYF.